Listed below are T cell receptor beta chains from one sample, sequenced in a study of neurological immune-mediated disorders. Each CDR3 protein is one row after TCRdb ran MiXCR on the 5' RACE reads. This sample carries 77,000 or so distinct CDR3 sequences, under 10% of them seen once, and the ten largest clones take less than 2%. Sequenced sample: PBMCs. These receptors came from a man between 45 and 60 years old in good health. Both conserved end residues are part of each CDR3. The size of a clone is reported for some rows only, either as once, few or many, or as a class for expanded clones.

>TRBV5-1|many|TRBJ2-1
CASSRNSGRSNNEQFF
>TRBV18|many|TRBJ2-7
CASSETGREQYF
>TRBV5-1|many|TRBJ2-6
CASSLYGRSSGANVLTF
>TRBV20-1|many|TRBJ1-4
CSARQVANEKLFF
>TRBV18|many|TRBJ2-1
CASSPISRSSYNEQFF
>TRBV29-1|many|TRBJ1-1
CSVEADRGGNSEAFF
>TRBV7-9|many|TRBJ2-4
CASSLGLAGDIQYF
>TRBV5-1|few|TRBJ2-1
CASSLAGLAGVNAQFF
>TRBV7-9|many|TRBJ2-7
CASSLGTSSSYEQYF
>TRBV7-2|many|TRBJ2-2
CASSRTGTENTGELFF
>TRBV6-2/TRBV6-3|-|TRBJ1-5
CASSRNRSNQPQHF
>TRBV5-5|many|TRBJ1-1
CASSPSGRDTEAFF
>TRBV12-3/TRBV12-4|many|TRBJ1-4
CASSQQGPWGEKLFF
>TRBV20-1|many|TRBJ2-1
CSATSDRGGSSYNEQFF
>TRBV18|-|TRBJ2-1
CASSRPGLEHNEQFF
>TRBV18|-|TRBJ2-2
CASSPANKNTGELLF
>TRBV5-1|many|TRBJ2-2
CASSPGGRRNTGELFF